These 28 T cell receptor beta chains originate from one sample sequenced in a study of graft-versus-host responses after intestinal transplantation. Repertoires were generated with immunoSEQ multiplex PCR, while TCRdb's copy carries only in-frame clones and drops some. The sample yields over 85,000 clones, 75% to 95% seen once. These receptors' antigens are unknown. Specimen: unstimulated CD4+ T cells sorted from spleen or lymph node cells, collected before transplant. The receptors were sampled from a human donor who was the organ donor for an intestinal transplant.

This chain joins TRBV7-2 and TRBJ1-2, with 8 nucleotides matching TRBD1. Germline loops: CDR1 SGHTA, CDR2 FQGNSA. This CDR3 contains 14 residues. Losses at the gene ends were 5 bases for V and 12 bases for J; bases not matched to a gene: 14. CDR3 coding DNA: TGTGCCAGCAGCCGGTTACGGGGGGCAGGGGGCCACACCTTC. Residues: CASSRLRGAGGHTF.

The V call is TRBV7-9, the J call TRBJ2-7, with 9 bases aligning to TRBD1. Per germline, CDR1 SEHNR and CDR2 FQNEAQ (reference sequence). The ends lost 6 bases at V and 1 base at J; junction bases unmatched: 7. This CDR3 has 15 amino acids. The CDR3 DNA reads as TGTGCCAGCAGAAATGCCGGGACAGGGTCCTACGAGCAGTACTTC. It translates to CASRNAGTGSYEQYF.

The rearrangement joins TRBV10-2 to TRBJ2-5, with 10 bases matching TRBD1. Per the germline V gene, CDR1 is WSHSY and CDR2 is SAAADI. The CDR3 extends over 13 amino acids. Trimming removed 7 bases from V and 11 bases from J; junction bases left unmatched: 10. The CDR3 coding sequence is TGCGCCAGCATGGGACAGGGGAAGAGGGAGCAGTACTTC. Its protein product is CASMGQGKREQYF.

This chain connects TRBV27 to TRBJ2-4; 8 bases line up with TRBD1. Germline-derived CDR1 and CDR2 are MNHEY and SMNVEV (reference sequence). The CDR3 is 16 amino acids. The trim removed 1 base at V and 3 bases at J, leaving 5 bases unmatched. The CDR3 coding sequence is TGTGCCAGCAGTTTATTAGGACAGGGAGGCAAAAACATTCAGTACTTC. Its translation is CASSLLGQGGKNIQYF.

This clone was observed once. The gene calls are TRBV7-2 and TRBJ2-7; 11 bases agree with TRBD2. CDR3 size: 17 residues. The V segment lost 1 base and the J segment 1 base; nucleotides outside the gene matches: 6. Per germline, CDR1 SGHTA and CDR2 FQGNSA. CDR3 DNA sequence: TGTGCCAGCAGCTTAGAATGGCTAGCGGGGGGTTCCTACGAGCAGTACTTC. Its translation: CASSLEWLAGGSYEQYF.

The rearrangement links TRBV18 to TRBJ2-5; D ambiguous. V was shortened by 4 bases and J by 1 base, with 10 bases between the two germline ends. Germline V gene lookup returns CDR1 KGHSH and CDR2 LQKENI. The CDR3 is 14 residues long. The CDR3 nucleotides are TGTGCCAGCTCACGAACGGAGATCCAAGAGACCCAGTACTTC. Its protein is CASSRTEIQETQYF.

This chain connects TRBV5-1 to TRBJ2-7; no firm D call. The CDR3 runs 13 residues. V lost 0 bases, J lost 4 bases, and 8 bases lay in between. Looked up from germline, CDR1 is SGHRS and CDR2 is YFSETQ. CDR3 in amino acids: CASSLAGRYEQYF. CDR3 in DNA: TGCGCCAGCAGCTTGGCCGGCAGGTACGAGCAGTACTTC.

This rearrangement joins TRBV29-1 to TRBJ2-1; 7 nucleotides match TRBD1. Germline CDR1 SQVTM, CDR2 ANQGSEA. V lost 8 bases, J lost 8 bases, and 21 bases stayed unmatched. The CDR3 is 16 amino acids. The CDR3 spells CSYPKGAGGLWYEQFF. The CDR3 DNA reads TGCAGCTACCCCAAGGGGGCAGGAGGTTTGTGGTATGAGCAGTTCTTC.

The chain links TRBV4-1 to TRBJ1-5, with D unresolved. Germline CDR1 reads MGHRA; CDR2 reads YSYEKL. The CDR3 runs 16 residues. The ends were cut back, 1 base at V and 2 bases at J, with 12 bases in the middle. The chain's CDR3 is CASSQVRGFGNQPQHF. The CDR3 nucleotides are TGCGCCAGCAGCCAAGTTAGAGGGTTCGGCAATCAGCCCCAGCATTTT.

This chain uses TRBV11-2 with TRBJ2-2; TRBD2 agrees at 7 bases. CDR3 length: 15 residues. The germline V gene has CDR1 SGHAT and CDR2 FQNNGV. V lost 0 bases, J lost 2 bases, and 0 bases stayed unmatched. CDR3 nucleotides: TGTGCCAGCAGCTTAGAGGGACTAAACACCGGGGAGCTGTTTTTT. It codes for CASSLEGLNTGELFF.

The rearrangement links TRBV10-3 to TRBJ2-7, with D perhaps matching TRBD2 (6 bases). Germline V gene lookup returns CDR1 ENHRY and CDR2 SYGVKD. The V and J ends lost 11 bases and 4 bases respectively, with 24 bases between them. CDR3 length equals 15 residues. The CDR3, as DNA: TGTGCCGTCTCCCCACGGGACTCTCTATGGTACGAGCAGTACTTC. Translated, it gives CAVSPRDSLWYEQYF.

The V and J genes are TRBV4-2 and TRBJ2-2; 8 nucleotides align to TRBD1. The germline gives CDR1 LGHNA, CDR2 YNFKEQ. The CDR3 extends over 15 amino acids. Trimming took 1 base from V and 4 from J; bases not matched to a gene: 2. In DNA form, the CDR3 reads TGTGCCAGCAGCCAAGCCGGGACAGGCACCGGGGAGCTGTTTTTT. Residues: CASSQAGTGTGELFF.

The V call is TRBV9, the J call TRBJ2-3; D is uncertain. Germline CDR1 and CDR2: SGDLS and YYNGEE. The ends were cut back, 3 bases at V and 2 bases at J, with 10 bases in the middle. The CDR3 is 14 residues long. The CDR3 region has the DNA TGTGCCAGCAGCGACTACGAAACCACAGATACGCAGTATTTT. Translating it yields CASSDYETTDTQYF.

The rearrangement links TRBV6-5 to TRBJ1-4; the D gene is possibly TRBD1 (6 bases). Trimming pared 0 bases from V and 4 bases from J, leaving 9 bases between. CDR3 size: 15 residues. In germline, CDR1 is MNHEY, CDR2 SVGAGI. CDR3 nucleotides: TGTGCCAGCAGTTACTCGGGGGCTAATAATGAAAAACTGTTTTTT. The encoded protein is CASSYSGANNEKLFF.

The CDR3 reads CASSDRAWQPQHF. The DNA of the CDR3 is TGTGCCAGCAGCGACAGGGCCTGGCAGCCCCAGCATTTT. V is TRBV7-2 and J is TRBJ1-5; 7 nucleotides agree with TRBD1. Trimming took 5 bases from V and 7 from J; bases not matched to a gene: 5. Germline V gene sequence: CDR1 SGHTA, CDR2 FQGNSA. The length of the CDR3 is 13 residues.

This rearrangement joins TRBV7-2 to TRBJ1-1, with D possibly matching TRBD1 (6 bases). With 1 base removed from V and 0 bases from J, the gap between germline ends came to 12 bases. Germline V lookup: CDR1 SGHTA, CDR2 FQGNSA. The CDR3 contains 16 residues. CDR3 residues: CASSLDNRALNTEAFF. The CDR3, as DNA: TGTGCCAGCAGCTTAGATAACAGGGCCTTGAACACTGAAGCTTTCTTT.

The gene calls are TRBV4-1 and TRBJ2-1; D might be TRBD1 (6 bases). Germline assignment: CDR1 MGHRA and CDR2 YSYEKL. CDR3 length equals 14 residues. V lost 0 bases to trimming and J lost 7 bases, with 10 bases between them. CDR3 in DNA: TGCGCCAGCAGCCAAGAAGTGAGGGGGAATGAGCAGTTCTTC. Translation gives CASSQEVRGNEQFF.

This rearrangement joins TRBV4-2 to TRBJ2-3; 9 nucleotides line up with TRBD2. This CDR3 has 16 residues. The germline gives CDR1 LGHNA, CDR2 YNFKEQ. J lost 3 bases, V lost 0 bases, and 4 bases had no gene match. The CDR3 here is CASSQDRLAGTDTQYF. CDR3 DNA: TGTGCCAGCAGCCAAGATAGGCTAGCGGGAACAGATACGCAGTATTTT.

CDR3 in amino acids: CASSPPSQETQYF. In nucleotides, the CDR3 is TGTGCCAGCTCACCACCGAGCCAAGAGACCCAGTACTTC. This chain joins TRBV18 and TRBJ2-5; D not certain. Germline-derived CDR1 and CDR2 are KGHSH and LQKENI. The V end lost 0 bases, the J end lost 1 base, and 3 bases lay between the germline ends. The CDR3 consists of 13 residues.

In nucleotides, the CDR3 is TGCGCCAGCAGCCAAGGGGTAGTGGCGGTCCGGGACGAGCAGTACTTC. Protein sequence: CASSQGVVAVRDEQYF. The chain links TRBV4-1 to TRBJ2-7; no clear D gene. The CDR3 sequence is 16 residues long. CDR1 is MGHRA and CDR2 is YSYEKL in the germline V gene. The V gene lost 1 base and the J gene lost 5 bases, with 18 bases spanning the gap.

The rearrangement uses TRBV28 and TRBJ1-2; 7 bases fit TRBD1. The V gene's germline CDR1 is MDHEN and CDR2 SYDVKM. V shed 6 bases and J 3 bases; nucleotides not matched to a gene: 4. The CDR3 runs to 13 residues. The CDR3 region is CASSPRGYYGYTF. The DNA for the CDR3 is TGTGCCAGCAGCCCCAGGGGGTACTATGGCTACACCTTC.

The rearrangement uses TRBV6-5 and TRBJ2-1; TRBD2 matches 10 bases. This CDR3 has 15 residues. The V and J ends lost 7 bases and 9 bases, in that order; junction bases with no gene match: 12. The germline V gene has CDR1 MNHEY and CDR2 SVGAGI. The CDR3 sequence: CASTPTAGGLSEQFF. The DNA for the CDR3 is TGTGCCAGCACCCCGACAGCGGGGGGGCTGAGTGAGCAGTTCTTC.

The CDR3, as DNA: TGCGCCAGCAGCTTTGTTCCTAGCGGGGGTGCTAGCACAGATACGCAGTATTTT. Its translation is CASSFVPSGGASTDTQYF. The rearrangement joins TRBV5-1 to TRBJ2-3; 10 bases agree with TRBD2. The CDR3 contains 18 residues. The J segment lost 0 bases and the V segment lost 2 bases, leaving 9 bases of the junction unmatched. The germline gives CDR1 SGHRS, CDR2 YFSETQ.

The DNA for the CDR3 is TGTGCCAGTCGACAGGATAATTCTAGGTTTGGAGTCCTGACTTTC. As protein: CASRQDNSRFGVLTF. The J gene is TRBJ2-6, the V gene TRBV6-5; possible D gene TRBD1, 6 bases. Trimming cost V 9 bases and J 13 bases, with 25 bases left between them. CDR1 is MNHEY and CDR2 is SVGAGI in the germline V gene. CDR3 length equals 15 residues.

The J gene is TRBJ2-7, the V gene TRBV5-6; TRBD1 matches at 11 bases. V lost 0 bases, J lost 4 bases, and 3 bases stayed unmatched. Germline CDR1 is SGHDT and CDR2 is YYEEEE. This CDR3 spans 15 amino acids. The CDR3 loop is CASSLGDRGFYEQYF. The CDR3 DNA is TGTGCCAGCAGCTTGGGGGACAGGGGGTTTTACGAGCAGTACTTC.

The gene calls are TRBV7-8 and TRBJ1-5, with TRBD1 matching 10 bases. Germline loops: CDR1 SGHVS, CDR2 FQNEAQ. V shed 5 bases and J 5 bases; nucleotides not matched to a gene: 3. The CDR3 sequence is 14 residues long. In DNA form, the CDR3 reads TGTGCCAGCAGCGCGGGACAGGGGTATCAGCCCCAGCATTTT. Translating gives CASSAGQGYQPQHF. The full variable domain, rest sourced from reference TRBV7-8 and TRBJ1-5, is GAGVSQSPRYKVAKRGQDVALRCDPISGHVSLFWYQQALGQGPEFLTYFQNEAQLDKSGLPSDRFFAERPEGSVSTLKIQRTQQEDSAVYLCASSAGQGYQPQHFGDGTRLSIL.

The chain links TRBV14 to TRBJ2-2; D unclear. Per the germline V gene, CDR1 is SGHDN and CDR2 is FVKESK. The ends were cut back, 5 bases at V and 3 bases at J, with 13 bases in the middle. CDR3 length: 15 amino acids. CDR3 sequence: CASSSVGSDTGELFF. In DNA, the CDR3 is TGTGCCAGCAGCTCGGTCGGGTCGGACACCGGGGAGCTGTTTTTT.

This sequence joins TRBV7-2 and TRBJ1-2; 10 bases agree with TRBD1. CDR1 is SGHTA, CDR2 FQGNSA, per germline. The V segment lost 5 bases and the J segment 0 bases; nucleotides outside the gene matches: 12. The CDR3 runs 18 residues. In DNA, the CDR3 is TGTGCCAGCAGCCTCATACCGGGACAGGGGACTCCTAACTATGGCTACACCTTC. This gives the protein CASSLIPGQGTPNYGYTF. Complete variable domain (other parts from reference TRBV7-2 and TRBJ1-2): GAGVSQSPSNKVTEKGKDVELRCDPISGHTALYWYRQSLGQGLEFLIYFQGNSAPDKSGLPSDRFSAERTGGSVSTLTIQRTQQEDSAVYLCASSLIPGQGTPNYGYTFGSGTRLTVV.